The TCR beta chain under discussion was sequenced for a study of blood T cell repertoires in COVID-19. Across the whole study: From the United States, Italy and Spain came samples of acute and convalescent COVID-19. Sources were T cells, B-cell-depleted T cells, or PBMCs; the material itself was cDNA or gDNA.

The CDR3 is 18 amino acids. The germline V gene has CDR1 SGHRS and CDR2 YFSETQ. With V trimmed by 4 bases and J by 2 bases, 8 bases remained unmatched. Original handling: Estimation of nucleated cell counts relied on the amplification of reference gene primers. Method: immunoSEQ multiplex PCR; TCRdb's copy keeps in-frame clones and lacks some. That table furnishes V, J and clone size, whereas the DNA furnished D and trimming. This table holds approximately 54,000 clones, over 90% found once. The rearrangement joins TRBV5-1 to TRBJ2-1; 14 positions agree with TRBD2. The source is a man aged 50-60 years with acute or convalescent COVID-19. The sample consisted of peripheral blood. Written as DNA, the CDR3 is TGCGCCAGCAGCGCCGGGACTAGCGGGAGAGCGGCCTACAATGAGCAGTTCTTC. It encodes CASSAGTSGRAAYNEQFF.